One sample yielded the 11 T cell receptor beta chains listed below, sequenced in a study of molecular identifiers for immune sequencing clone quantification. TCRdb analysed the PCR reads with MiXCR anew, one entry per CDR3 protein. Of more than 50,000 distinct CDR3 sequences in the sample, about 19% were seen once. The sample consisted of naive CD8+ T cells from blood, with Jurkat cell RNA spiked in. Subset given: FACS-sorted CD8+CD4-CCR7+CD45RA+ naive T cells. These receptors came from a human donor in good health. Some libraries in this study had Jurkat cell RNA spiked in.

This clonotype showed up just a few times. This chain connects TRBV27 to TRBJ1-5; 8 nucleotides agree with TRBD1. Germline loops: CDR1 MNHEY, CDR2 SMNVEV (reference sequence). The CDR3 length is 15 residues. V gave up 7 bases and J gave up 5 bases; unmatched junction bases: 10. Written as DNA, the CDR3 is TGTGCCAGCAAAAACACCACAGGGGGAGATCAGCCCCAGCATTTT. Translating gives CASKNTTGGDQPQHF.

This clonotype was recorded at least ten times. The V call is TRBV18, the J call TRBJ2-5; D call uncertain. The CDR3 covers 13 residues. V shed 0 bases and J shed 5 bases, with 7 bases lying between them. Germline V lookup: CDR1 KGHSH, CDR2 LQKENI. CDR3 in amino acids: CASSPPSWETQYF. The CDR3 DNA follows: TGTGCCAGCTCACCACCTAGCTGGGAGACCCAGTACTTC.

The chain carries TRBV28 and TRBJ1-2; no reliable D call. Trimming took off 3 bases at V and 5 bases at J, with 10 bases between the two ends. CDR1 is MDHEN and CDR2 is SYDVKM in the germline V gene. The CDR3 has 13 residues. The DNA for the CDR3 is TGTGCCAGCAGTTTTGTACAGACTTATGGCTACACCTTC. Its translation: CASSFVQTYGYTF.

This clonotype was found many times. The rearrangement links TRBV14 to TRBJ1-1, with 10 bases aligning to TRBD1. The CDR3 extends over 13 amino acids. Per the germline V gene, CDR1 is SGHDN and CDR2 is FVKESK. The ends lost 7 bases at V and 6 bases at J; junction bases unmatched: 5. The CDR3 DNA is TGTGCCAGCAAAGGACAGGGGGACCCTGAAGCTTTCTTT. This codes for CASKGQGDPEAFF.

This clonotype was observed at least ten times. The chain combines TRBV4-1 with TRBJ1-3; unclear D gene. CDR1 MGHRA and CDR2 YSYEKL come from the germline V gene. The CDR3 covers 15 residues. V was shortened by 1 base and J by 4 bases, with 11 bases between the two germline ends. The CDR3 loop reads CASSQGTQGGNTIYF. The CDR3 region has the DNA TGCGCCAGCAGCCAAGGGACGCAAGGCGGAAACACCATATATTTT.

This clonotype was picked up many times. V is TRBV4-3 and J is TRBJ2-7; 7 bases are shared with TRBD2. This CDR3 has 16 residues. CDR1 is LGHNA, CDR2 YSLEER, per germline. J gave up 1 base and V 0 bases, and 6 bases lay outside the gene matches. Written as DNA, the CDR3 is TGCGCCAGCAGCCAAGACCATCGGGGACTATCCTACGAGCAGTACTTC. Amino acid sequence: CASSQDHRGLSYEQYF.

There are many counts of this clonotype. This chain joins TRBV7-9 and TRBJ1-1; D not resolved. From germline, CDR1 is SEHNR and CDR2 FQNEAQ (reference sequence). Trimming took off 3 bases at V and 10 bases at J, with 12 bases between the two ends. The CDR3 extends over 12 amino acids. The CDR3 DNA follows: TGTGCCAGCAGCTTGTCCTCTAAAGGAGCTTTCTTT. This translates into CASSLSSKGAFF.

This clonotype was found a few times. The chain has TRBV12-3 or TRBV12-4 and TRBJ2-7; 10 nucleotides match TRBD1. The J segment lost 7 bases and the V segment lost 6 bases, leaving 12 bases of the junction unmatched. This CDR3 comprises 15 residues. CDR3 nucleotide sequence: TGTGCCAGCAGCCCCACCGGGACAGGGGTTAGAGAGCAGTACTTC. This translates into CASSPTGTGVREQYF.

This clonotype was observed many times. The CDR3 coding sequence is TGTGCCAGCAGTTCTCCTCTTCGGGGGCCGACTGAAGCTTTCTTT. Amino acid sequence: CASSSPLRGPTEAFF. The chain links TRBV7-9 to TRBJ1-1; D is possibly TRBD1 (6 bases). The CDR3 length is 15 residues. Looked up from germline, CDR1 is SEHNR and CDR2 is FQNEAQ (reference sequence). V lost 6 bases, J lost 5 bases, and 19 bases lay in between.

Points on this clonotype: A read error may be the cause here, since a much bigger clone is one base away. The gene calls are TRBV7-8 and TRBJ2-7; 9 bases are a match to TRBD2. Germline assignment: CDR1 SGHVS and CDR2 FQNEAQ. The CDR3 has 15 residues. The CDR3 here is CASSLAVAGVYGQYF. CDR3 nucleotides: TGTGCCAGCAGCTTAGCGGTAGCGGGAGTTTACGGGCAGTACTTC. Variable domain in full (rest from reference TRBV7-8 and TRBJ2-7): GAGVSQSPRYKVAKRGQDVALRCDPISGHVSLFWYQQALGQGPEFLTYFQNEAQLDKSGLPSDRFFAERPEGSVSTLKIQRTQQEDSAVYLCASSLAVAGVYGQYFGPGTRLTVT.

CDR3 region: CAINGRSLVGEREGVGTGELFF. The CDR3 DNA reads TGTGCCATCAACGGACGCTCCCTTGTTGGCGAGCGGGAGGGTGTTGGGACCGGGGAGCTGTTTTTT. The genes are TRBV10-3 and TRBJ2-2, with TRBD2 matching 10 bases. Losses at the gene ends were 7 bases for V and 5 bases for J; bases not matched to a gene: 28. This CDR3 region has 22 residues. The germline gives CDR1 ENHRY, CDR2 SYGVKD.